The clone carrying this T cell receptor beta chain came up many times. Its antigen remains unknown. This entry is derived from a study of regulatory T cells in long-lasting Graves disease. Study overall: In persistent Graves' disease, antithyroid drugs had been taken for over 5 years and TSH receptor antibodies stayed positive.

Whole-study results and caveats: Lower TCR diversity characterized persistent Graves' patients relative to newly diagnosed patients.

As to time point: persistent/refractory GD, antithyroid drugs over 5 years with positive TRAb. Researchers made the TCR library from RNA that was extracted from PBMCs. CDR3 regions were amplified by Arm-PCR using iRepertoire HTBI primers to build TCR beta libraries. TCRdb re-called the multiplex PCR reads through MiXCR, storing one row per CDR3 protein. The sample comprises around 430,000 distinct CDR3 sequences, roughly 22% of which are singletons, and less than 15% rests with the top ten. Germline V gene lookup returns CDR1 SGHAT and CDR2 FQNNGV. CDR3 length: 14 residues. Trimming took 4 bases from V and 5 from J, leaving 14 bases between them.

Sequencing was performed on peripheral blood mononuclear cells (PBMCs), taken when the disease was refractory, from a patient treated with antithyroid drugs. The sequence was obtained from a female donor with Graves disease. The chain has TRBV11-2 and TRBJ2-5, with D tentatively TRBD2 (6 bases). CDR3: CASSSTREWETQYF. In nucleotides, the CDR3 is TGTGCCAGCAGCTCGACACGGGAGTGGGAGACCCAGTACTTC.